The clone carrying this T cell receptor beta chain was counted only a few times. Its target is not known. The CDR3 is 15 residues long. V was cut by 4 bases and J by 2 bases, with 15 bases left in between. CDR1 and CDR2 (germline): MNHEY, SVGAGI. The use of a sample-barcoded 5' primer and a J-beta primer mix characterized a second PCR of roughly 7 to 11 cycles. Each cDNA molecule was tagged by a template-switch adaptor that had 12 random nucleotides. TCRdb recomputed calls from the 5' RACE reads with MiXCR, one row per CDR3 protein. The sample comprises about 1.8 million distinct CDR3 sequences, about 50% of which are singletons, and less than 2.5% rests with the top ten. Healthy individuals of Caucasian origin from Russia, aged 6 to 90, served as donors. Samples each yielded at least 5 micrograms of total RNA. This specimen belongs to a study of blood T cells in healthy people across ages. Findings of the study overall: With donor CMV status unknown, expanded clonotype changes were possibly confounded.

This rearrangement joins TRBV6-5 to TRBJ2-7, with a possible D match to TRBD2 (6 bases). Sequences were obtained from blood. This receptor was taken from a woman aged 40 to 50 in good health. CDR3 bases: TGTGCCAGCAGTTCCCCGGGACTCTTAACCTACGAGCAGTACTTC. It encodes CASSSPGLLTYEQYF.